The entry below describes one T cell receptor (beta chain). The data were taken from a study of blood T cell repertoires in COVID-19. At the level of the study: The United States, Italy and Spain were the sources of the acute and convalescent COVID-19 samples.

TCRdb keeps only in-frame clones here, not all; method: immunoSEQ multiplex PCR. The data show around 58,000 clones, with roughly 85% seen just once and 43% held by the top ten. The sequenced sample consisted of peripheral blood. The source is a woman in her fifties or sixties with COVID-19, enrolled during active disease.

CDR3 in DNA: TGTGCCAGCAGCTTCTACCCGACAGGGGGAAGCACAGATACGCAGTATTTT. Translated, it gives CASSFYPTGGSTDTQYF. The V gene is TRBV7-2, the J gene TRBJ2-3; 9 positions agree with TRBD1. This CDR3 has 17 amino acids. V shed 3 bases, J shed 0 bases, and the junction held 7 bases outside the gene matches. Germline V gene sequence: CDR1 SGHTA, CDR2 FQGNSA.